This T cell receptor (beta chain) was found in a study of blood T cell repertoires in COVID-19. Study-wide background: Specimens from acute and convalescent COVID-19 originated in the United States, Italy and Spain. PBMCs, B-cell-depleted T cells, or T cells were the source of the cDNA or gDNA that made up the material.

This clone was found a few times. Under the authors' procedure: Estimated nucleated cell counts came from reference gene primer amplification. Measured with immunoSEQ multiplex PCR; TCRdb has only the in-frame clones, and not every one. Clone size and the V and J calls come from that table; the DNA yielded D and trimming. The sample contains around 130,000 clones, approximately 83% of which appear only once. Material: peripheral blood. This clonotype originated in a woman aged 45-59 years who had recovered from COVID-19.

The CDR3 loop reads CATSRGGTVSTDTQYF. In nucleotides, the CDR3 is TGTGCCACCAGCAGAGGAGGGACAGTTAGCACAGATACGCAGTATTTT. V and J are TRBV15 and TRBJ2-3; 7 bases agree with TRBD1. CDR3 length: 16 amino acids. With V trimmed by 1 base and J by 0 bases, 4 bases remained unmatched. Germline values: CDR1 LNHNV, CDR2 YYDKDF (reference sequence).